A selection of T cell receptor beta chains follows, all from one sample in a study of T cell repertoires in cytomegalovirus infection. One entry per CDR3 protein results from TCRdb running MiXCR on the reads. The sample carries about 740,000 distinct CDR3 sequences, less than 40% recorded once. The specimen sequenced was PBMCs. Source of these receptors: a human donor in good health (CMV status not recorded). Some clones in this sample may be carry-over from other donors' samples. The CDR3 runs from the conserved cysteine through the conserved F or W. The order of the fields is clone size, J gene, D gene, V gene, CDR3 DNA, CDR3 protein. D genes are given only for firm matches. Size values are once, few and many counts, or a class for expanded clones, and some rows have none.

>NA|TRBJ2-6|NA|TRBV28
TGTGCCAGCAGCGAGACCCCGCACGCCGGGGCCAACGTCCTGACTTTC
CASSETPHAGANVLTF
>NA|TRBJ2-4|NA|TRBV6-8
TGTGCCAGCAGGGGGGACCTAGCCAAAAACATTCAGTACTTC
CASRGDLAKNIQYF
>NA|TRBJ2-7|NA|TRBV7-3
TGTGCCACCTCAGACACCTACGAGCAGTACTTC
CATSDTYEQYF
>few|TRBJ1-4|TRBD1|TRBV6-1
TGTGCCAGCAGTGCTACGGGACAGGGTATTGAAAAACTGTTTTTT
CASSATGQGIEKLFF
>NA|TRBJ2-1|NA|TRBV12-3/TRBV12-4
TGTGCCAGCAGTTCCGTTCGACTAGAGCAGTTCTTC
CASSSVRLEQFF
>NA|TRBJ1-1|NA|TRBV12-3/TRBV12-4
TGTGCCAGCAGTTTAAAGGAGTACACTGAAGCTTTCTTT
CASSLKEYTEAFF
>NA|TRBJ1-1|NA|TRBV10-3
TGTGCCATCAGTGGCTCTTCCAGGTTGAACACTGAAGCTTTCTTT
CAISGSSRLNTEAFF
>many|TRBJ1-2|NA|TRBV5-4
TGTGCCAGCAGCACCAAACAGGGAGACTATGGCTACACCTTC
CASSTKQGDYGYTF
>few|TRBJ1-2|TRBD1|TRBV4-2
TGTGCCAGCAGCCAGGAAGACAGGGATATTTATGGCTACACCTTC
CASSQEDRDIYGYTF
>NA|TRBJ2-7|NA|TRBV12-3/TRBV12-4
TGTGCCAGCAGTGATAACAGGGTCTTGCTCGGCGAGCAGTACTTC
CASSDNRVLLGEQYF
>NA|TRBJ1-1|TRBD1|TRBV20-1
TGCAGTGCCTACCAGGGGGGACAGGGGCCCTCAACTGAAGCTTTCTTT
CSAYQGGQGPSTEAFF
>NA|TRBJ2-1|NA|TRBV24-1
TGTGCCACCAGGGATGGCGGGGCTAGCCGAGGTGAGCAGTTCTTC
CATRDGGASRGEQFF
>few|TRBJ2-7|NA|TRBV5-4
TGTGCCAGCAGCTTGCCGCCTATCTACGAGCAGTACTTC
CASSLPPIYEQYF
>few|TRBJ2-3|TRBD2|TRBV30
TGTGCCTGGAGTACAACCTCTAGCGGGGGGGGCACAGATACGCAGTATTTT
CAWSTTSSGGGTDTQYF
>few|TRBJ2-5|NA|TRBV5-4
TGTGCCAGCAGCTTGAGGCTTAGTAATTCAGAGACCCAGTACTTC
CASSLRLSNSETQYF
>many|TRBJ2-7|NA|TRBV7-2
TGTGCCAGCAGCTTTAATGGACCGTTCTACGAGCAGTACTTC
CASSFNGPFYEQYF
>few|TRBJ2-7|NA|TRBV6-1
TGTGCCAGCAGTTTCGGTGGGGGGCTCAACGAGCAGTACTTC
CASSFGGGLNEQYF
>NA|TRBJ1-3|NA|TRBV6-5
TGTGCCAGCAGTTACAGTGGGGGACATGCGGCGGGTCCTGGAAACACCATATATTTT
CASSYSGGHAAGPGNTIYF
>NA|TRBJ1-2|NA|TRBV20-1
TGCAGTGCTAGAGATCCACAGGCCTTCCCGGTTTTC
CSARDPQAFPVF
>many|TRBJ2-6|TRBD2|TRBV7-2
TGTGCCAGCAGCTTAAGTCCGAGCGGGGGCCCCTCTGGGGCCAACGTCCTGACTTTC
CASSLSPSGGPSGANVLTF
>NA|TRBJ1-6|TRBD1|TRBV6-6
TGTGCCAGCAGTTACCTGACAGGGAGGAGTAGTTCACCCCTCCACTTT
CASSYLTGRSSSPLHF
>few|TRBJ1-2|TRBD1|TRBV10-3
TGTGCCATCAGCCCCGGACAGGACTATGGCTACACCTTC
CAISPGQDYGYTF
>few|TRBJ2-7|NA|TRBV20-1
TGCAGTGCTAGAGATTCAAGGTCGCGGGGCCAGTACGAGCAGTACTTC
CSARDSRSRGQYEQYF
>NA|TRBJ1-5|TRBD1|TRBV6-6
TGTGCCAGCGCGGACAGGGGGGCCCTAAGGGCAGTACGTCGCTCCAATCAGCCCCAGCATTTT
CASADRGALRAVRRSNQPQHF
>NA|TRBJ2-1|NA|TRBV20-1
TGCAGTGCTGAGGGACGGAGCTCCTACAATGAGCAGTTCTTC
CSAEGRSSYNEQFF
>few|TRBJ2-1|TRBD2|TRBV12-3/TRBV12-4
TGTGCCAGCAGTCTCATGACTAGCTATGAGCAGTTCTTC
CASSLMTSYEQFF
>NA|TRBJ1-5|NA|TRBV6-5
TGTGCCAGCAGTTCCGGGAGTTATCAGCCCCAGCATTTT
CASSSGSYQPQHF
>many|TRBJ1-2|TRBD1|TRBV7-6
TGTGCCAGCAGCTTTGGACAGGGAAGTTATGGCTACACCTTC
CASSFGQGSYGYTF
>few|TRBJ1-6|NA|TRBV5-8
TGTGCCAGCGAGGGGCCTAGCTCCTATAATTCACCCCTCCACTTT
CASEGPSSYNSPLHF
>few|TRBJ2-7|NA|TRBV6-1
TGTGCCAGCAGTGAAGGAGGACCCGCATACGAGCAGTACTTC
CASSEGGPAYEQYF
>few|TRBJ1-2|NA|TRBV25-1
TGTGCCAGCAGTGATGGTCCGGGGGCCAACTATGGCTACACCTTC
CASSDGPGANYGYTF